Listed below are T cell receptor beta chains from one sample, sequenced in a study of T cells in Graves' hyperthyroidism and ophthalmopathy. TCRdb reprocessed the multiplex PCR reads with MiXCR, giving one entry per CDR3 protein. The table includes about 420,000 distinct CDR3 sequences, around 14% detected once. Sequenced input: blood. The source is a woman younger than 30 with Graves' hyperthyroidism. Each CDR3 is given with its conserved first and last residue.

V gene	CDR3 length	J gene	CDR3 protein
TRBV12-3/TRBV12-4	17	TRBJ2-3	CASSDIERGPGTDTQYF
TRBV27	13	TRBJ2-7	CASRTVLPYEQYF
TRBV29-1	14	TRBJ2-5	CSVPTNDWKEAQYF
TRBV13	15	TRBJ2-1	CASSHRPGVLDEQFF
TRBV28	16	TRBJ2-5	CASSSGLAGGPETQYF
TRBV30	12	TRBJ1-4	CAWSPNGEKLFF
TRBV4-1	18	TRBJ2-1	CASSQDRFSGQPYNEQFF
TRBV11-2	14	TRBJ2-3	CASSEGSPPHTQYF
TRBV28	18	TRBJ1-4	CASRTYRDSSATNEKLFF
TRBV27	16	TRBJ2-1	CASTPTGGASYNEQFF
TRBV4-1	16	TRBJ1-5	CASSQESSYSNQPQHF
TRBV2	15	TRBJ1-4	CASTPGGRENEKLFF
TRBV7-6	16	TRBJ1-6	CASSPQVAEYNSPLHF
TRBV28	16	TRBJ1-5	CASSLTDRGLNQPQHF